This T cell receptor beta chain originates from a study of human T cells and chemical hapten exposure. General study findings and limits: After DPC sensitization, TCRs above 1 in 1000 frequency showed no change.

TCRdb re-called the RACE reads through MiXCR, storing one row per CDR3 protein. This sample yields roughly 100,000 distinct CDR3 sequences, of which 34% are seen a single time; around 2.8% belongs to the top ten. Time point in this sample: patch test 3, about 24 weeks after DPC sensitization. The treatment was: therapeutic diphenylcyclopropenone sensitization with weekly scalp DPC. For this clonotype: Its antigen remains unknown.

The sequence came from a man aged 40-49 years with alopecia areata. Some clones in this sample may be carry-over from other donors' samples. The specimen comprised whole blood, sampled in connection with sensitization to the hapten diphenylcyclopropenone (DPC).

The CDR3 DNA is TGTGCCAGCAGTTTAGAGGGAAATAGCAATCAGCCCCAGCATTTT. This sequence encodes CASSLEGNSNQPQHF. The rearrangement uses TRBV28 and TRBJ1-5; D ambiguous. Looked up from germline, CDR1 is MDHEN and CDR2 is SYDVKM. This CDR3 has 15 residues. V was trimmed by 2 bases and J by 0 bases, leaving 8 bases between them.